Below, 29 T cell receptor beta chains from the same sample are listed, as sequenced in a study of blood T cell repertoires in COVID-19. Generated by immunoSEQ multiplex PCR, the TCRdb table keeps only in-frame clones and is missing some. The sample holds roughly 10,000 clones; roughly 76% are singletons and the top ten take approximately 8.1%. The sample consisted of peripheral blood. Receptors originate from a man in his 70s with active COVID-19.

This clone turned up a few times. The chain uses TRBV2 and TRBJ2-2; D is unclear. There are 16 residues in the CDR3. The germline V and J ends were trimmed by 6 bases and 2 bases, with 16 bases remaining between them. Germline assignment: CDR1 SNHLY and CDR2 FYNNEI. The CDR3 nucleotides are TGTGCCAGCAGCTCGGAGTCCCCAATCAACACCGGGGAGCTGTTTTTT. Protein: CASSSESPINTGELFF.

The chain couples TRBV25-1 to TRBJ2-1, with 11 bases lining up with TRBD2. V was pared by 9 bases and J by 7 bases, with 5 bases of the junction left unmatched. In germline, CDR1 is MGHDK, CDR2 SYGVNS. The CDR3 runs 13 residues. DNA for the CDR3: TGTGCCAGTCATAGCGGGGGGGAGAATGAGCAGTTCTTC. Protein product: CASHSGGENEQFF.

The V gene is TRBV6-6, the J gene TRBJ2-5; 11 bases line up with TRBD1. Trimming at V came to 5 bases and at J to 7 bases, leaving 15 bases not matched to a gene. Germline values: CDR1 MNHNY, CDR2 SVGAGI (reference sequence). CDR3 length equals 17 residues. Written as DNA, the CDR3 is TGTGCCAGCAGTCCGCTATCTGTTGGGACAGGGGGGATGACCCAGTACTTC. Encoded protein: CASSPLSVGTGGMTQYF.

The gene calls are TRBV7-2 and TRBJ2-1; 8 bases are a match to TRBD2. The germline V gene has CDR1 SGHTA and CDR2 FQGNSA. The trim removed 5 bases at V and 8 bases at J, leaving 14 bases unmatched. This CDR3 spans 16 amino acids. The CDR3 bases are TGTGCCAGCAGCCCCCATAGCGGGGAAAACCGGGATGAGCAGTTCTTC. Protein product: CASSPHSGENRDEQFF.

V and J are TRBV3-1 (or the pseudogene TRBV3-2) and TRBJ2-1; the match to TRBD2 covers 12 bases. Germline lookup yields CDR1 LGHDT and CDR2 YNNKEL (reference sequence). There are 19 residues in the CDR3. V dropped 2 bases and J dropped 8; count of bases not matched to a gene: 16. Here the CDR3 reads CASSQRARVLAGGLDEQFF. The DNA of the CDR3 is TGTGCCAGCAGCCAAAGAGCTCGAGTGCTAGCGGGGGGGTTAGATGAGCAGTTCTTC.

The V call is TRBV14, the J call TRBJ1-4; 7 nucleotides agree with TRBD1. CDR1 SGHDN and CDR2 FVKESK come from the germline V gene. V was pared by 1 base and J by 10 bases, with 3 bases of the junction left unmatched. The CDR3 length is 13 residues. CDR3 sequence (DNA): TGTGCCAGCAGCCAAGGGACAGGAGGAAAACTGTTTTTT. Protein: CASSQGTGGKLFF.

A few counts support this clone. The genes are TRBV18 and TRBJ1-1; 7 bases are a match to TRBD1. This CDR3 region has 17 residues. Germline CDR1 and CDR2: KGHSH and LQKENI. V lost 1 base, J lost 0 bases, and 8 bases stayed unmatched. The CDR3 DNA reads as TGTGCCAGCTCACCACGGAAGGGGGCGATCATGAACACTGAAGCTTTCTTT. The encoded protein is CASSPRKGAIMNTEAFF.

The sample holds a few counts of this clone. This chain uses TRBV5-4 with TRBJ1-5; D ambiguous. The V end was cut by 1 base, the J end by 4 bases, with 6 bases between. The CDR3 length is 13 residues. From germline, CDR1 is SGHNT and CDR2 YYREEE (reference sequence). CDR3 bases: TGTGCCAGCAGCTTGTTCCCAAATCAGCCCCAGCATTTT. This encodes CASSLFPNQPQHF.

The CDR3 nucleotides read TGTGCCAGCCAACTTGACAGAAACTATGGCTACACCTTC. This sequence encodes CASQLDRNYGYTF. This rearrangement joins TRBV6-5 to TRBJ1-2; D perhaps matches TRBD1 (5 bases). The V end was cut by 8 bases, the J end by 2 bases, with 12 bases between. CDR3 length equals 13 residues. Germline values: CDR1 MNHEY, CDR2 SVGAGI.

The rearrangement joins TRBV5-4 to TRBJ2-2, with 9 bases lining up with TRBD1. This CDR3 is 14 amino acids long. Trimming removed 0 bases from V and 8 bases from J; junction bases left unmatched: 2. Germline V gives CDR1 SGHNT, CDR2 YYREEE (reference sequence). In nucleotides, the CDR3 is TGTGCCAGCAGCTTGGCACAGGGGGCTGGGGAGCTGTTTTTT. Its protein product is CASSLAQGAGELFF.

The chain couples TRBV5-6 to TRBJ2-6; TRBD1 is a possible D gene (5 bases). CDR3 length: 15 residues. The germline V gene encodes CDR1 SGHDT and CDR2 YYEEEE. V was clipped by 5 bases and J by 4 bases, with 13 bases between them. CDR3 nucleotides: TGTGCCAGCAGGTCTAGGGGCTTAGGGGCCAACGTCCTGACTTTC. Protein sequence: CASRSRGLGANVLTF.

This CDR3 reads CASSPTSGLQYF. CDR3 in DNA: TGTGCCAGCAGCCCCACTAGCGGGTTGCAGTATTTT. The chain has TRBV11-2 and TRBJ2-3; 9 positions agree with TRBD2. The germline V gene encodes CDR1 SGHAT and CDR2 FQNNGV. V shed 5 bases and J 11 bases; nucleotides not matched to a gene: 5. The CDR3 is 12 residues long.

The V gene is TRBV5-4, the J gene TRBJ1-1; D gene unclear. This CDR3 comprises 16 residues. Germline V CDR1 and CDR2: SGHNT, YYREEE (reference sequence). V was trimmed by 4 bases and J by 1 base, leaving 17 bases between them. The CDR3 bases are TGTGCCAGCAGCCCCAAACAGCCTGGAAGGAACACTGAAGCTTTCTTT. This sequence encodes CASSPKQPGRNTEAFF.

Only a few counts were recorded for this clone. This chain uses TRBV11-2 with TRBJ1-1; TRBD1 might be the D (6 bases). Germline CDR1 and CDR2: SGHAT and FQNNGV. The CDR3 is 13 amino acids. V was clipped by 5 bases and J by 3 bases, with 10 bases between them. The chain's CDR3 is CASSRNRDTEAFF. The CDR3 region has the DNA TGTGCCAGCAGCCGCAACAGGGACACTGAAGCTTTCTTT.

The genes are TRBV2 and TRBJ1-5; a possible D gene is TRBD1 (6 bases). The CDR3 has 19 amino acids. Germline V gene lookup returns CDR1 SNHLY and CDR2 FYNNEI. V lost 4 bases and J lost 4, with 26 bases in between. The CDR3 loop is CASSARGAAGRIGNQPQHF. The CDR3 DNA reads TGTGCCAGCAGTGCCCGGGGGGCAGCAGGAAGGATTGGTAATCAGCCCCAGCATTTT.

This chain links TRBV7-2 with TRBJ2-1, with TRBD1 identical over 7 bases. With 2 bases clipped from V and 4 bases from J, the junction kept 5 bases outside the gene matches. The germline V gene has CDR1 SGHTA and CDR2 FQGNSA. The CDR3 is 15 amino acids. The CDR3 region is CASSLWGTEYNEQFF. CDR3 sequence (DNA): TGTGCCAGCAGCTTATGGGGGACAGAATACAATGAGCAGTTCTTC.

The V call is TRBV27, the J call TRBJ1-2; TRBD1 aligns across 9 bases. Germline values: CDR1 MNHEY, CDR2 SMNVEV (reference sequence). The CDR3 runs 14 residues. V dropped 5 bases and J dropped 3; count of bases not matched to a gene: 4. CDR3 residues: CASSTRTGDYGYTF. The DNA for the CDR3 is TGTGCCAGCAGTACCCGGACAGGGGACTATGGCTACACCTTC.

The rearrangement links TRBV5-1 to TRBJ1-1; D is possibly TRBD1 (6 bases). Germline V lookup: CDR1 SGHRS, CDR2 YFSETQ. This CDR3 has 15 amino acids. V lost 4 bases and J 3 bases, leaving 16 bases between the germline ends. CDR3 in DNA: TGCGCCAGCAGCCCGTTTTTTGCAGGGGACACTGAAGCTTTCTTT. It yields the protein CASSPFFAGDTEAFF.

This rearrangement joins TRBV19 to TRBJ1-1; 9 bases are a match to TRBD1. Trimming cost V 6 bases and J 6 bases; bases outside gene matches: 8. Germline V gene lookup returns CDR1 LNHDA and CDR2 SQIVND (reference sequence). This CDR3 has 14 amino acids. This chain's CDR3 is CASSRTGAEPEAFF. CDR3 nucleotides: TGTGCCAGTAGCCGGACAGGGGCTGAGCCTGAAGCTTTCTTT.

The rearrangement links TRBV18 to TRBJ2-1, with D unclear. Trimming shortened V by 6 bases and J by 8 bases, and 20 bases separated the two germline ends. Per germline, CDR1 KGHSH and CDR2 LQKENI. CDR3 size: 15 residues. The CDR3 here is CASSNPRSSLDEQFF. CDR3 sequence (DNA): TGTGCCAGCTCGAACCCCCGGAGTAGCCTCGATGAGCAGTTCTTC.

V gene TRBV6-9 combines with J gene TRBJ2-7; 9 nucleotides line up with TRBD1. V shed 4 bases, J shed 3 bases, and the junction held 4 bases outside the gene matches. CDR1 is MNHGY, CDR2 SVAAGI, per germline. The CDR3 totals 14 residues. Written as DNA, the CDR3 is TGTGCCAGCAGTTGGACAGGGGATATCTACGAGCAGTACTTC. It codes for CASSWTGDIYEQYF.

This clone was seen once. The chain carries TRBV19 and TRBJ2-7, with TRBD1 matching 12 bases. Germline values: CDR1 LNHDA, CDR2 SQIVND (reference sequence). This CDR3 is built from 15 residues. J lost 7 bases, V lost 6 bases, and 10 bases had no gene match. CDR3 DNA: TGTGCCAGTAGAGACATGGGACAGGGGGCTGGGGAGCAGTACTTC. It codes for CASRDMGQGAGEQYF.

J is TRBJ2-2 and V is TRBV3-1 (or the pseudogene TRBV3-2); 8 bases map to TRBD1. Germline CDR1 reads LGHDT; CDR2 reads YNNKEL (reference sequence). Unmatched junction bases numbered 4, after V lost 4 bases and J lost 3 bases. The CDR3 runs to 15 residues. The CDR3: CASSLGQVDTGELFF. The DNA for the CDR3 is TGTGCCAGCAGCCTGGGACAGGTTGACACCGGGGAGCTGTTTTTT.

This clone came up once. The chain recombines TRBV11-2 with TRBJ2-6, with 9 nucleotides matching TRBD1. The CDR3 loop spans 16 amino acids. Trimming at V came to 5 bases and at J to 0 bases, leaving 2 bases not matched to a gene. Per germline, CDR1 SGHAT and CDR2 FQNNGV. CDR3 sequence (DNA): TGTGCCAGCAGCAGGGACAGGGCCTCTGGGGCCAACGTCCTGACTTTC. Translation gives CASSRDRASGANVLTF.

This chain links TRBV14 with TRBJ1-2; tentatively, D is TRBD1 (5 bases). The germline gives CDR1 SGHDN, CDR2 FVKESK. Trimming removed 0 bases at V and 5 bases at J, with 7 bases between. The CDR3 length is 13 residues. The CDR3 DNA follows: TGTGCCAGCAGCCAAGACAGGGCATATGGCTACACCTTC. Its translation is CASSQDRAYGYTF.

The chain has TRBV28 and TRBJ1-6; D call uncertain. The V gene's germline CDR1 is MDHEN and CDR2 SYDVKM. The V gene lost 5 bases and the J gene lost 0 bases, with 14 bases spanning the gap. This CDR3 is built from 17 residues. The CDR3 region is CASSPRLASSYNSPLHF. For the CDR3, the DNA is TGTGCCAGCAGTCCCCGTCTGGCTAGCTCCTATAATTCACCCCTCCACTTT.

V gene TRBV5-1 combines with J gene TRBJ1-4; D is possibly TRBD1 (5 bases). The CDR3 is 15 amino acids. CDR1 is SGHRS and CDR2 is YFSETQ in the germline V gene. Trimming removed 1 base at V and 5 bases at J, with 12 bases between. This CDR3 is CASSLTRGTNEKLFF. In DNA, the CDR3 is TGCGCCAGCAGCTTGACTCGCGGGACGAATGAAAAACTGTTTTTT.

The rearrangement uses TRBV19 and TRBJ1-1; D not certain. This CDR3 has 12 residues. Germline V gene data show CDR1 as LNHDA and CDR2 as SQIVND (reference sequence). V shed 6 bases and J shed 4 bases, with 9 bases lying between them. CDR3 sequence reads: CASSHLSTEAFF. Here the CDR3 DNA reads TGTGCCAGTAGCCACCTTAGCACTGAAGCTTTCTTT.

The chain is built from TRBV7-2 and TRBJ1-1; D is unclear. CDR3 size: 14 residues. Germline V lookup: CDR1 SGHTA, CDR2 FQGNSA. The germline V and J ends were trimmed by 2 bases and 3 bases, with 10 bases remaining between them. The CDR3 sequence: CASSLNIGYTEAFF. The DNA of the CDR3 is TGTGCCAGCAGCTTAAATATCGGGTACACTGAAGCTTTCTTT.